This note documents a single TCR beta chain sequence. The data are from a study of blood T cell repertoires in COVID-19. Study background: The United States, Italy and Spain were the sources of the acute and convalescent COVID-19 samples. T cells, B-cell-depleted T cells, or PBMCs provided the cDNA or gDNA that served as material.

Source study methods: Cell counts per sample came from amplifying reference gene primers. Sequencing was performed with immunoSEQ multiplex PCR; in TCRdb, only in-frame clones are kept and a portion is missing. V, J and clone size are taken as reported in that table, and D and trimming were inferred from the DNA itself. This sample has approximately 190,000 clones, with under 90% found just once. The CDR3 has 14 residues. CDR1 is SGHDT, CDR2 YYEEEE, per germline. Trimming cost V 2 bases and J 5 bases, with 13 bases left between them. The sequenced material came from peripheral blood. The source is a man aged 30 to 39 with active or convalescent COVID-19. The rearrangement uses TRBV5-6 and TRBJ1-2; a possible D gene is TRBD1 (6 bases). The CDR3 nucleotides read TGTGCCAGCAGCTTTAGTCTTACAGGGTATGGCTACACCTTC. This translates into CASSFSLTGYGYTF.